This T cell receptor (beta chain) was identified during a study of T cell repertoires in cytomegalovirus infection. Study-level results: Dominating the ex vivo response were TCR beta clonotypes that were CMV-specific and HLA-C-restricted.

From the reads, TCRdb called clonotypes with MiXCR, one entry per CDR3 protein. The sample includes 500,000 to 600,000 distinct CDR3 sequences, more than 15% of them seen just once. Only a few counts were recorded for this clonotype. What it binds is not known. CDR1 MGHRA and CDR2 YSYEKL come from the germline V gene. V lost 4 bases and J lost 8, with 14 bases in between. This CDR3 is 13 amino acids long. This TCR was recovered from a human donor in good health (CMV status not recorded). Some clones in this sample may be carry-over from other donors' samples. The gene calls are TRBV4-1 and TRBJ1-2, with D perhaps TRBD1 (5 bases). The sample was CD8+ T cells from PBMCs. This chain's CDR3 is CASSPRREWGYTF. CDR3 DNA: TGCGCCAGCAGCCCCCGCAGGGAGTGGGGCTACACCTTC.